Shown below are 5 T cell receptor beta chains from a single sample sequenced in a study of T-cell memory formation after mild COVID-19. A single record per CDR3 protein comes from TCRdb applying MiXCR to the 5' RACE reads. The data contain about 450,000 distinct CDR3 sequences, about a quarter of them singletons. The sample comprised PBMCs or a T cell subset sorted from them (not recorded which). Receptor source: an adult woman who had mild COVID-19 (a few samples of this study predate the infection). Cell type and time point are not known.

This chain joins TRBV14 and TRBJ2-1, with unresolved D. Trimming shortened V by 4 bases and J by 6 bases, and 4 bases separated the two germline ends. The CDR3 sequence is 11 residues long. Germline-derived CDR1 and CDR2 are SGHDN and FVKESK. CDR3 residues: CASSRGNEQFF. The CDR3 coding sequence is TGTGCCAGCAGCCGTGGCAATGAGCAGTTCTTC.

This clonotype was recorded a few times. V is TRBV12-3 or TRBV12-4 and J is TRBJ2-7, with 14 positions matching TRBD2. V lost 4 bases to trimming and J lost 3 bases; unmatched junction nucleotides: 5. This CDR3 has 16 residues. This CDR3 reads CASSSPGTSGSYEQYF. CDR3 DNA: TGTGCCAGCAGTTCACCCGGGACTAGCGGGAGCTACGAGCAGTACTTC.

This clonotype turned up a few times. This rearrangement joins TRBV20-1 to TRBJ1-2; 8 positions agree with TRBD1. The V gene end was trimmed by 3 bases and the J gene end by 4 bases; junction bases not matched to a gene: 10. Germline CDR1 DFQATT, CDR2 SNEGSKA (reference sequence). The CDR3 runs to 15 residues. The chain's CDR3 is CSASVRTGRIYGYTF. DNA for the CDR3: TGCAGTGCTAGCGTCCGGACAGGGAGGATCTATGGCTACACCTTC.

This clonotype was seen more than once but under ten times. J is TRBJ2-1 and V is TRBV2, with 12 bases matching TRBD2. The CDR3 is 15 amino acids. The germline gives CDR1 SNHLY, CDR2 FYNNEI. V shed 5 bases, J shed 9 bases, and the junction held 8 bases outside the gene matches. The CDR3: CASSYLAGGYFEQFF. CDR3 coding DNA: TGTGCCAGCAGTTACCTAGCGGGGGGGTATTTTGAGCAGTTCTTC.

The genes are TRBV30 and TRBJ2-7; 7 bases align to TRBD2. The CDR3 runs to 14 residues. Germline-derived CDR1 and CDR2 are GTSNPN and SVGIG (reference sequence). V gave up 1 base and J gave up 9 bases; unmatched junction bases: 12. For the CDR3, the DNA is TGTGCCTGGAGTGGGGGAGATTCTAGCGGAGGGCAGTACTTC. Translating gives CAWSGGDSSGGQYF.